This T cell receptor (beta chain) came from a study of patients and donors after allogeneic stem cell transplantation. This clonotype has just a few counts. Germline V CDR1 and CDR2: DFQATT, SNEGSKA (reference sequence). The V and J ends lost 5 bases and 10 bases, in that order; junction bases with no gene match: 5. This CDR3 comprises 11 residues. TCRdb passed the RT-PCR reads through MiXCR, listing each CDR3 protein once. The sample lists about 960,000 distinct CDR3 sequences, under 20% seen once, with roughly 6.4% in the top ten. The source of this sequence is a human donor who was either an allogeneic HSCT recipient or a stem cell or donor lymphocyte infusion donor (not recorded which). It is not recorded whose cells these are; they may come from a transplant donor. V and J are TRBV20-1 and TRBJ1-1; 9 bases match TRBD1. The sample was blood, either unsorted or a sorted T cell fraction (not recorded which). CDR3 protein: CSAPHRGLAFF. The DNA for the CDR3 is TGCAGTGCTCCTCACAGGGGGCTAGCTTTCTTT.